Detailed here is one T cell receptor beta chain. The antigen is undetermined. Extracted RNA was reverse transcribed into cDNA, the sequencing template. Profiling relied on immunoSEQ multiplex PCR, and the TCRdb table lists in-frame clones only, not all of them. The table records approximately 150,000 clones, approximately 45% of them present only once. The CDR3 has 14 amino acids. The ends were cut back, 5 bases at V and 7 bases at J, with 17 bases in the middle. From germline, CDR1 is MGHRA and CDR2 YSYEKL. This entry comes from a study of CD8+ T cells in alopecia areata. Cell sorting on a FACSAria was used to separate CD4+ and CD8+ T cells from the PBMCs. Findings of the study overall: There were also resident alphabeta T cells of normal skin sequenced in scalp samples. The study found higher clonality in lesional than normal scalp, especially in alopecia totalis/universalis.

This clonotype originated in a human donor with alopecia areata. The chain combines TRBV4-1 with TRBJ1-2, with D uncertain. Sample: CD4+ T cells sorted from blood. DNA for the CDR3: TGCGCCAGCAGCTCGACCGGGGTTTTTGCTGGCTACACCTTC. Amino acids: CASSSTGVFAGYTF.